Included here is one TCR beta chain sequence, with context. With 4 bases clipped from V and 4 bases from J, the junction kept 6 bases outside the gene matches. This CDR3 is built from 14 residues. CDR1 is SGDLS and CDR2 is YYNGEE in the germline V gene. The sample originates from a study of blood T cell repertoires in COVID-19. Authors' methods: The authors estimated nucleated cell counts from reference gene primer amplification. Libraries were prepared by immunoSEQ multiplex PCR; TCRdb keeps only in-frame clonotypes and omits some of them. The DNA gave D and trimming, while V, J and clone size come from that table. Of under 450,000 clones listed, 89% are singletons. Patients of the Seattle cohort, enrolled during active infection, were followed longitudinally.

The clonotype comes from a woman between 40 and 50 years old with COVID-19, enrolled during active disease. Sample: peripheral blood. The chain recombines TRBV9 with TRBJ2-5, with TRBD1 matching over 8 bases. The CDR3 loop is CASSHRGEGETQYF. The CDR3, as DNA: TGTGCCAGCAGCCACAGGGGGGAAGGAGAGACCCAGTACTTC.